This T cell receptor beta chain was found in a study of vaccination and CD4 T cells after COVID-19. About the research overall: The control cultures got either a CEFX pool, an HIV-1 Nef pool, or no peptide at all.

Treatment of the sample: roughly ten-day PBMC culture with coronavirus spike peptide pools or control peptides (ViraFEST assay). Half of the medium was exchanged for fresh IL-2 medium, first on day 3 and then on day 7. Sequence data for DNA of cultured CD4+ T cells were generated by the Oncomine TCR Beta short-read assay. It was from cultured CD4+ T cells that genomic DNA was extracted. TCRdb used MiXCR to reprocess the PCR reads, holding one entry per CDR3 protein. The repertoire holds under 20,000 distinct CDR3 sequences, with about 45% as singletons. This CDR3 spans 14 amino acids. Germline CDR1 is SEHNR and CDR2 is FQNEAQ (reference sequence). V lost 5 bases to trimming and J lost 5 bases, with 15 bases between them. A word on this clonotype: Its antigen is currently unknown.

The chain is built from TRBV7-9 and TRBJ1-1, with no clear D. The source of this sequence is a human donor who had recovered from COVID-19. The sequencing here drew on CD4+ T cells from blood, cultured in vitro, taken after SARS-CoV-2 vaccination. The CDR3 DNA reads as TGTGCCAGCAGCCCCACCGCCCCGGGAACTGAAGCTTTCTTT. Amino acid sequence: CASSPTAPGTEAFF.